The 24 T cell receptor beta chains listed next were all sequenced from one sample in a study of molecular identifiers for immune sequencing clone quantification listed by TCRdb under 2018. Library construction relied on PCR. The instrument was an Illumina HiSeq 4000. TCRdb trimmed public reads at Q25 via fastp, called clones via MiXCR and kept in-frame beta chains. CDR3 protein duplicates are merged, each entry listing the most common genes and DNA. The sample data list about 65,000 distinct CDR3 sequences, and about a fifth of these were observed just once. The ten largest clones add up to 1.5% to 1.9% of the sample. The material sequenced was naive CD8+ T cells from blood, with Jurkat cell RNA spiked in. What this sample's cell subset or site label stands for: FACS-sorted CD8+CD4-CCR7+CD45RA+ naive T cells. The receptors were sampled from a human donor in good health. Some libraries in this study had Jurkat cell RNA spiked in.

There are many counts of this clonotype. The J gene is TRBJ2-1, the V gene TRBV20-1; TRBD2 agrees at 14 bases. The V and J ends lost 6 bases and 4 bases, in that order; junction bases with no gene match: 2. Germline CDR1 reads DFQATT; CDR2 reads SNEGSKA (reference sequence). The CDR3 extends over 14 amino acids. The CDR3 DNA is TGCAGTGCAGGGACTAGCGGGAGTTACAATGAGCAGTTCTTC. This sequence encodes CSAGTSGSYNEQFF.

This clonotype was counted only a few times. The gene calls are TRBV29-1 and TRBJ2-5; 9 nucleotides agree with TRBD1. V gave up 7 bases and J gave up 4 bases; unmatched junction bases: 7. Per germline, CDR1 SQVTM and CDR2 ANQGSEA. The CDR3 has 13 residues. CDR3 in DNA: TGCAGCGCCTCGGACAGGGGTCCAGAGACCCAGTACTTC. Translation: CSASDRGPETQYF. Full variable domain (rest looked up from reference TRBV29-1 and TRBJ2-5): SAVISQKPSRDICQRGTSLTIQCQVDSQVTMMFWYRQQPGQSLTLIATANQGSEATYESGFVIDKFPISRPNLTFSTLTVSNMSPEDSSIYLCSASDRGPETQYFGPGTRLLVL.

This clonotype was found many times. This rearrangement joins TRBV4-1 to TRBJ2-1; the D gene is possibly TRBD1 (6 bases). The CDR3 loop spans 18 amino acids. Trimming shortened V by 1 base and J by 0 bases, and 16 bases separated the two germline ends. CDR1 and CDR2 from the germline V gene are MGHRA and YSYEKL. DNA of the CDR3: TGCGCCAGCAGCCAAGTTGGGGGCTTCACGAGCTCCTACAATGAGCAGTTCTTC. It yields the protein CASSQVGGFTSSYNEQFF.

This clonotype appeared a few times. This sequence joins TRBV30 and TRBJ2-5; D may be TRBD2 (7 bases). CDR3 size: 15 residues. Trimming removed 3 bases from V and 2 bases from J, with 16 bases in between. Germline V gene sequence: CDR1 GTSNPN, CDR2 SVGIG (reference sequence). Here the CDR3 DNA reads TGTGCCTGGAGCTGGGGGGGCGGGATGCAAGAGACCCAGTACTTC. Residues: CAWSWGGGMQETQYF. Looking up the rest from reference TRBV30 and TRBJ2-5 gives the full variable domain: SQTIHQWPATLVQPVGSPLSLECTVEGTSNPNLYWYRQAAGRGLQLLFYSVGIGQISSEVPQNLSASRPQDRQFILSSKKLLLSDSGFYLCAWSWGGGMQETQYFGPGTRLLVL.

This clonotype was observed a handful of times. The rearrangement links TRBV29-1 to TRBJ2-1; weak D call: TRBD2 (6 bases). Germline CDR1 and CDR2: SQVTM and ANQGSEA. This CDR3 spans 13 amino acids. The V end lost 4 bases, the J end lost 5 bases, and 12 bases lay between the germline ends. CDR3 nucleotide sequence: TGCAGCGTTGCGGGAGCTCCAAACAATGAGCAGTTCTTC. It translates to CSVAGAPNNEQFF.

Only a few counts were recorded for this clonotype. The chain combines TRBV11-2 with TRBJ2-7; 8 bases are shared with TRBD1. Germline assignment: CDR1 SGHAT and CDR2 FQNNGV. The CDR3 sequence is 15 residues long. The V and J ends lost 3 bases and 2 bases, in that order; junction bases with no gene match: 6. For the CDR3, the DNA is TGTGCCAGCAGCTTGGACAGGGAGCGAGCCTACGAGCAGTACTTC. Translating it yields CASSLDRERAYEQYF.

In this sample, this clonotype turned up a few times. The chain uses TRBV4-2 and TRBJ2-7, with D possibly matching TRBD2 (6 bases). The CDR3 has 14 residues. V lost 3 bases, J lost 2 bases, and 11 bases lay in between. Per germline, CDR1 LGHNA and CDR2 YNFKEQ. The CDR3 coding sequence is TGTGCCAGCAGCCAGGGGGGAGAGACCTACGAGCAGTACTTC. Its protein product is CASSQGGETYEQYF.

J is TRBJ1-1 and V is TRBV5-4; 8 bases map to TRBD1. This CDR3 comprises 15 residues. Looked up from germline, CDR1 is SGHNT and CDR2 is YYREEE (reference sequence). The ends lost 4 bases at V and 0 bases at J; junction bases unmatched: 5. The CDR3 loop reads CASSPRTGLNTEAFF. The DNA of the CDR3 is TGTGCCAGCAGCCCCCGGACAGGGTTGAACACTGAAGCTTTCTTT.

Comments on this clonotype: This may come from a read error, since a much larger clone is one base off. A read error is likely, as this CDR3 ends without the conserved phenylalanine or tryptophan. The V call is TRBV2, the J call TRBJ2-5; D remains ambiguous. This CDR3 is built from 17 residues. Germline CDR1 is SNHLY and CDR2 is FYNNEI. V was shortened by 0 bases and J by 0 bases, with 14 bases between the two germline ends. CDR3 bases: TGTGCCAGCAGTGAAGCGCCGGACCAACCCTACCAAGAGACCCAGTACCTC. Translating it yields CASSEAPDQPYQETQYL.

By share, this clonotype ranks as medium-sized (0.01 to 0.1%). The chain recombines TRBV20-1 with TRBJ2-3; no reliable D call. V lost 2 bases, J lost 3 bases, and 12 bases lay in between. The CDR3 consists of 14 residues. CDR1 DFQATT and CDR2 SNEGSKA come from the germline V gene (reference sequence). CDR3 nucleotide sequence: TGCAGTGCTAGAAGGCTAGTGGTTACAGATACGCAGTATTTT. Its protein is CSARRLVVTDTQYF.

This clonotype showed up many times. This chain links TRBV28 with TRBJ1-5, with D tentatively TRBD1 (5 bases). The V gene lost 6 bases and the J gene lost 3 bases, with 18 bases spanning the gap. The V gene's germline CDR1 is MDHEN and CDR2 SYDVKM. This CDR3 spans 16 amino acids. CDR3 DNA: TGTGCCAGCAGCCCTATTTTCTCAGGGAACAATCAGCCCCAGCATTTT. Its translation is CASSPIFSGNNQPQHF.

This clonotype was counted between two and nine times. The chain uses TRBV7-2 and TRBJ2-5; either TRBD1 or TRBD2 may supply D (7 bases each). The CDR3 contains 15 residues. Germline V gene lookup returns CDR1 SGHTA and CDR2 FQGNSA. V was pared by 5 bases and J by 5 bases, with 18 bases between. The CDR3 bases are TGTGCCAGCAGCCTCGACGGACTAGGGGGCGAGACCCAGTACTTC. It specifies CASSLDGLGGETQYF.

In this sample, this clonotype turned up many times. This sequence joins TRBV20-1 and TRBJ1-1; no clear D gene. The germline CDR1 and CDR2 sequences are DFQATT and SNEGSKA (reference sequence). This CDR3 is 14 amino acids long. V gave up 1 base and J gave up 0 bases, with 9 bases separating them. The CDR3 coding sequence is TGCAGTGCTAGAGGCCTGATGATGAACACTGAAGCTTTCTTT. This codes for CSARGLMMNTEAFF.

The table lists this clonotype with a count of one. The chain has TRBV20-1 and TRBJ2-6; 14 nucleotides match TRBD2. The CDR3 extends over 21 amino acids. The junction had 13 bases not matched to a gene; V was cut back by 2 bases and J by 1 base. The germline V gene has CDR1 DFQATT and CDR2 SNEGSKA (reference sequence). CDR3 region: CSARSFEGTSGSGSGANVLTF. The DNA for the CDR3 is TGCAGTGCTAGATCGTTTGAAGGGACTAGCGGGAGCGGGTCTGGGGCCAACGTCCTGACTTTC.

This clonotype was found once. The V call is TRBV9, the J call TRBJ1-1; D is ambiguous. The CDR3 runs 14 residues. V lost 0 bases to trimming and J lost 0 bases, with 6 bases between them. Germline CDR1 reads SGDLS; CDR2 reads YYNGEE. CDR3 protein: CASSVGVMNTEAFF. The DNA for the CDR3 is TGTGCCAGCAGCGTAGGAGTTATGAACACTGAAGCTTTCTTT.

In its sample, this clonotype was seen a few times. V and J are TRBV9 and TRBJ1-2, with D possibly being TRBD1 (5 bases). Germline values: CDR1 SGDLS, CDR2 YYNGEE. V lost 0 bases and J 2 bases, leaving 8 bases between the germline ends. The CDR3 has 14 residues. The CDR3 region is CASSVGGENYGYTF. The CDR3 bases are TGTGCCAGCAGCGTAGGGGGGGAGAACTATGGCTACACCTTC. The full variable domain, its missing parts supplied by reference TRBV9 and TRBJ1-2, is DSGVTQTPKHLITATGQRVTLRCSPRSGDLSVYWYQQSLDQGLQFLIQYYNGEERAKGNILERFSAQQFPDLHSELNLSSLELGDSALYFCASSVGGENYGYTFGSGTRLTVV.

This clonotype came up many times. CDR3 nucleotides: TGTGCCAGCAGAAAGCCCGGGCGTACCGGGGAGGAGACCCAGTACTTC. Its translation: CASRKPGRTGEETQYF. The chain carries TRBV5-6 and TRBJ2-5; TRBD2 might be the D (5 bases). The CDR3 is made up of 16 amino acids. V was clipped by 5 bases and J by 5 bases, with 22 bases between them. Germline CDR1 is SGHDT and CDR2 is YYEEEE.

This clonotype occurred many times. The J gene is TRBJ2-1, the V gene TRBV6-2 or TRBV6-3, with 11 bases identical to TRBD2. With 6 bases clipped from V and 0 bases from J, the junction kept 16 bases outside the gene matches. CDR1 and CDR2 (germline): MNHEY, SVGEGT. The CDR3 extends over 20 amino acids. The CDR3 nucleotides read TGTGCCAGCAGCCCGCTGATCGTTCTAGCGGGAGGCCCCTCCTACAATGAGCAGTTCTTC. Translation: CASSPLIVLAGGPSYNEQFF.

In this sample, this clonotype turned up many times. The chain carries TRBV7-9 and TRBJ1-6; no clear D gene. Germline CDR1 and CDR2: SEHNR and FQNEAQ (reference sequence). Trimming cost V 3 bases and J 14 bases, with 17 bases left between them. This CDR3 has 14 amino acids. The CDR3 DNA follows: TGTGCCAGCAGCTTCATGGTCGGCGGATCGGCCCTCCACTTT. Translated: CASSFMVGGSALHF.

This clonotype turned up a few times. This sequence joins TRBV4-1 and TRBJ1-2, with unresolved D. The CDR3 is 14 amino acids. Germline assignment: CDR1 MGHRA and CDR2 YSYEKL. Trimming removed 0 bases at V and 2 bases at J, with 7 bases between. CDR3 nucleotides: TGCGCCAGCAGCCAAGACCCAGCAAACTATGGCTACACCTTC. It encodes CASSQDPANYGYTF.

The chain employs TRBV18 and TRBJ1-4; 8 nucleotides match TRBD1. Losses at the gene ends were 3 bases for V and 6 bases for J; bases not matched to a gene: 6. The CDR3 contains 15 residues. Germline lookup yields CDR1 KGHSH and CDR2 LQKENI. Here the CDR3 DNA reads TGTGCCAGCTCACCCTTGGACAGGGTCGATGAAAAACTGTTTTTT. Translating it yields CASSPLDRVDEKLFF.

This chain connects TRBV15 to TRBJ2-4, with D possibly matching TRBD1 (6 bases). Deletions cut 7 bases from V and 3 bases from J, with 7 bases between. CDR1 LNHNV and CDR2 YYDKDF come from the germline V gene (reference sequence). CDR3 size: 12 residues. The CDR3 protein is CATMDSKNIQYF. The CDR3 DNA is TGTGCCACCATGGACAGCAAAAACATTCAGTACTTC.

This clonotype was seen repeatedly, ten times or more. This rearrangement joins TRBV6-5 to TRBJ2-3, with 11 bases lining up with TRBD2. The length of the CDR3 is 15 residues. J lost 4 bases, V lost 7 bases, and 7 bases had no gene match. CDR1 is MNHEY and CDR2 is SVGAGI in the germline V gene. The CDR3 is CASTPTSGSSDTQYF. CDR3 DNA sequence: TGTGCCAGCACTCCTACTAGCGGGAGTTCAGATACGCAGTATTTT.

This clonotype was counted between two and nine times. Being one base from a much bigger clone, this may be a read error. The rearrangement uses TRBV7-3 and TRBJ2-1; D is unclear. The V end lost 8 bases, the J end lost 0 bases, and 14 bases lay between the germline ends. Germline values: CDR1 SGHTA, CDR2 FQGTGA. The CDR3 is made up of 15 amino acids. CDR3 sequence reads: CASDLVPSSYNEQFF. In DNA, the CDR3 is TGTGCCAGCGACCTGGTGCCGAGCTCCTACAATGAGCAGTTCTTC.